This entry describes one T cell receptor beta chain. Its target is not known. The CDR3 length is 15 residues. Germline V gene sequence: CDR1 SSHAT, CDR2 FNYEAQ (reference sequence). J gave up 5 bases and V 2 bases, and 6 bases lay outside the gene matches. This sample was taken from a study of shared clonotypes between healthy human individuals. Study-level points and caveats: Lower generation probabilities were found for non-shared clonotypes than for those shared by all four donors. Generally, estimated richness proved larger in naive subsets than it did in memory subsets.

Deep was the level used in running the assay. Data came from immunoSEQ multiplex PCR; TCRdb stores just in-frame clones and leaves some out. Altogether about 2,100,000 clones are present, under 95% being singletons, with the ten largest covering over 1.5%. CD45RO-negative, CCR7-selected cells formed the naive CD8 fraction, which excluded terminally differentiated effector memory CD45RA+ cells. This clonotype originated in a man between 18 and 29 years old in good health. Some clones in this sample may be carry-over from other donors' samples. The specimen was naive CD8+ T cells from PBMCs. This rearrangement joins TRBV7-7 to TRBJ2-5; TRBD2 matches 9 bases. The CDR3 region is CASSLQAGGGETQYF. CDR3 DNA: TGTGCCAGCAGCTTACAAGCGGGAGGAGGGGAGACCCAGTACTTC.